One T cell receptor beta chain is described in this entry. What it binds is unknown. This sample is drawn from a study of response to subunit inactivated influenza vaccine. Study observations and caveats: Authors suggested that a seasonal influenza vaccination recruits few new T cells each time.

TCRdb reanalysed the RT-PCR reads using MiXCR and keeps one entry per CDR3 protein. The table has 530,000 or so distinct CDR3 sequences, 25% seen once; the top ten hold 1.5% to 2%. J lost 8 bases, V lost 6 bases, and 5 bases had no gene match. Germline CDR1 DFQATT, CDR2 SNEGSKA (reference sequence). The CDR3 sequence is 12 residues long. This chain links TRBV20-1 with TRBJ2-1; 9 bases align to TRBD1. The sequence was obtained from a man in his forties or fifties who received an inactivated influenza vaccine. The sequencing used CD4+ T cells sorted from PBMCs, collected about 5 days after vaccination. CDR3 DNA sequence: TGCAGTGCATACGGGACAGGGTATGAGCAGTTCTTC. Protein product: CSAYGTGYEQFF.